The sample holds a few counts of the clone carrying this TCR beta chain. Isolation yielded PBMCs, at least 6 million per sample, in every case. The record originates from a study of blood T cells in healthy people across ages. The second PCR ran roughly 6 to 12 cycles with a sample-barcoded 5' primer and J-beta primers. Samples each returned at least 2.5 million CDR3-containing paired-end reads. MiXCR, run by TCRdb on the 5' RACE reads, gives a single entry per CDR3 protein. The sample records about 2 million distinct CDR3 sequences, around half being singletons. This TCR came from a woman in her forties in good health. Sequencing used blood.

The CDR3 region is CASSDHSYEQYF. The CDR3 nucleotides read TGTGCCAGCAGCGACCATTCCTACGAGCAGTACTTC. The rearrangement uses TRBV27 and TRBJ2-7; D is uncertain. Between the trimmed V and J ends, which lost 6 bases and 1 base, there was a span of 7 bases. The germline CDR1 and CDR2 sequences are MNHEY and SMNVEV (reference sequence). The CDR3 contains 12 residues.